The T cell receptor beta chain under discussion was sequenced for a study of T cell changes during pregnancy in multiple sclerosis. The length of the CDR3 is 16 residues. V trimming: 0 bases; J trimming: 1 base; junction bases outside the gene matches: 2. From germline, CDR1 is ENHRY and CDR2 SYGVKD. Method: immunoSEQ multiplex PCR; TCRdb's copy keeps in-frame clones and lacks some. Seen here are under 75,000 clones, around 92% observed once, and the top ten hold 2.3%. Specimen: peripheral blood, collected in the first trimester of pregnancy. The source of this sequence is a female donor with multiple sclerosis, enrolled in a pregnancy study. The V gene is TRBV10-3, the J gene TRBJ2-2; TRBD2 matches at 7 bases. The CDR3 loop reads CAISESAGENTGELFF. In nucleotides, the CDR3 is TGTGCCATCAGTGAGTCGGCGGGGGAGAACACCGGGGAGCTGTTTTTT.